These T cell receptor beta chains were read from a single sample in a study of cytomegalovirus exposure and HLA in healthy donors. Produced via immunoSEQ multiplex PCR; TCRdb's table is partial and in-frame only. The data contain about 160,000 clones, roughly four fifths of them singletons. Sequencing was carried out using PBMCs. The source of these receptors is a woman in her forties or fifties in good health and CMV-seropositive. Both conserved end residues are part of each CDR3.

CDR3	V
CASSRGGNTEAFF	TRBV6-5
CASSLQGYTEAFF	TRBV6-1
CASSIRVGNSPLHF	TRBV19
CASSVKLNTEAFF	TRBV2
CASSLQLAELTDTQYF	TRBV5-4
CASSDGGGGYEQYF	TRBV2
CASGGMGEKLFF	TRBV2
CASSTGRGADTQYF	TRBV7-8
CSARVGPGQFF	TRBV20-1
CASSLTGGYNEQFF	TRBV5-1
CASSLGDRGNEQFF	TRBV5-1
CASSEHRDRETQYF	TRBV7-8
CASRTSGGAYEQYF	TRBV5-1
CASSFHTGQGAGGYTF	TRBV5-5
CASSPGTGGGTEAFF	TRBV18
CASSVLAAGSETQYF	TRBV6-1
CASSSSPRGPREGEETQYF	TRBV13
CASSVGTGGRNIQYF	TRBV7-9
CASSTQGNEQFF	TRBV5-1
CASSPRDRGTDTQYF	TRBV5-5
CASSHTVDLAGGTGPRTGELFF	TRBV4-1
CASSEGHRYF	TRBV2
CASSATGDTGELFF	TRBV5-1
CASSPERGTTNEKLFF	TRBV5-1
CASGALAGGTYNEQFF	TRBV10-2
CASSQGVFGGAANEQYF	TRBV4-1
CASSLGDSRTDTQYF	TRBV5-1
CASSPPEGVNEQFF	TRBV5-1
CASSPRDRPNTEAFF	TRBV9
CASREGLGSQYF	TRBV6-6
CASMVSRYNSPLHF	TRBV2
CASSYSRGGDQPQHF	TRBV6-5
CASSLDYNNEQFF	TRBV5-1
CASSQDKRVNTGELFF	TRBV14
CASSVQGSTNEKLFF	TRBV5-1
CASSRGLAGGETQYF	TRBV6-5
CATSRVEGSDYGYTF	TRBV15
CASGTGRETGELFF	TRBV2
CASSLGREGSYEQYF	TRBV7-2
CASSQDSRGGYEQYF	TRBV4-1
CASSLGQINQPQHF	TRBV2
CAGSYSSRGDLYEQYF	TRBV6-5
CASSRGGTGYGYTF	TRBV4-1
CASSSTGGPTGELFF	TRBV7-6
CASSPPTGKNTEAFF	TRBV28
CASSLTAQNEKLFF	TRBV7-8
CASSEEISTSAFF	TRBV6-1
CASSLDFGGPNIQYF	TRBV5-4
CAWSVGAQPQHF	TRBV30
CASSLQGSSYEQYF	TRBV5-1
CASSGTGKPTDTQYF	TRBV2
CASSSWVGQKDGYTF	TRBV7-6
CASSETAMNTEAFF	TRBV25-1
CASSAGTGRGTEAFF	TRBV5-1
CASSQKWMPDRGPPGDQPQHF	TRBV14
CASSVGTSPEETQYF	TRBV9
CATRPDRGNYGYTF	TRBV15
CATGNNEGEQYF	TRBV10-3